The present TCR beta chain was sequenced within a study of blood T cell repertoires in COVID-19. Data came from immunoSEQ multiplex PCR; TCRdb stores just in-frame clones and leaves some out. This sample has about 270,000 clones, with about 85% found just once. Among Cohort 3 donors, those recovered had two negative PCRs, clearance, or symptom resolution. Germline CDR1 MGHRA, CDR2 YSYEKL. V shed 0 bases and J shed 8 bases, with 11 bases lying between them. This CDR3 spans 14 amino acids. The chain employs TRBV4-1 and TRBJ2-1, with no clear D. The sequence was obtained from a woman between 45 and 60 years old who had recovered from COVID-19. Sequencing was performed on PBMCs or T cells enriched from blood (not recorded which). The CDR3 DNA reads TGCGCCAGCAGCCAAGATTTAATACGAGATGAGCAGTTCTTC. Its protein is CASSQDLIRDEQFF.